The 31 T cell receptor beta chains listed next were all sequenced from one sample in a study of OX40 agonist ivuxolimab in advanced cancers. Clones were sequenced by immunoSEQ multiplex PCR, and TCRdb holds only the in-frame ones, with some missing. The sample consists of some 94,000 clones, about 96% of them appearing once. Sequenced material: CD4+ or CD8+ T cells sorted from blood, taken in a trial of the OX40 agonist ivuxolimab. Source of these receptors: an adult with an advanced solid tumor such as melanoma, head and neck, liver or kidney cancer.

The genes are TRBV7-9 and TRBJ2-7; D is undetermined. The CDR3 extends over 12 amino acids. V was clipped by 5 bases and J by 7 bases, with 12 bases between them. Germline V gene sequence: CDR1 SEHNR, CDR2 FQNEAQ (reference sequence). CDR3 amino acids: CASSQGLEEQYF. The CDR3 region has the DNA TGTGCCAGCAGCCAAGGTCTTGAGGAGCAGTACTTC.

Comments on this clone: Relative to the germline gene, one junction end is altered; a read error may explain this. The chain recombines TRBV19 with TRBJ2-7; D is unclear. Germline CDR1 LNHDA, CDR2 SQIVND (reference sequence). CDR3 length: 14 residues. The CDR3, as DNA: TGTGCCAGTAGTATTTTGGCTACCTCCTACGGGCAGTACTTC. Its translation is CASSILATSYGQYF.

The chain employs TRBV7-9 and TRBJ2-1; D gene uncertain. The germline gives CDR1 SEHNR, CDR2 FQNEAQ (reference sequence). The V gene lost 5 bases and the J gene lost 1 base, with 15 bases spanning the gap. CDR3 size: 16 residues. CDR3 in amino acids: CASSHTDTSSYNEQFF. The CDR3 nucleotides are TGTGCCAGCAGCCATACCGACACTTCATCCTACAATGAGCAGTTCTTC.

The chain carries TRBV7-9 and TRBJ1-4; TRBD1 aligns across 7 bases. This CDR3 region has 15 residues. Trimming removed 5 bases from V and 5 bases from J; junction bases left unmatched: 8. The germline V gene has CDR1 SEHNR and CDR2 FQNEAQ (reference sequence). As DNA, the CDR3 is TGTGCCAGCAGCCCTACGGGACAGCAAAATGAAAAACTGTTTTTT. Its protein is CASSPTGQQNEKLFF. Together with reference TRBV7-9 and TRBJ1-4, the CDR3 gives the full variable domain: DTGVSQNPRHKITKRGQNVTFRCDPISEHNRLYWYRQTLGQGPEFLTYFQNEAQLEKSRLLSDRFSAERPKGSFSTLEIQRTEQGDSAMYLCASSPTGQQNEKLFFGSGTQLSVL.

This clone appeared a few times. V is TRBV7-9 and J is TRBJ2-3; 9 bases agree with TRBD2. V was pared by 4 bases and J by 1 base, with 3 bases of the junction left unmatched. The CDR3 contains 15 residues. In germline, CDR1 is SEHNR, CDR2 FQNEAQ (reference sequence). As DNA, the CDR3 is TGTGCCAGCAGCTCCCGACTAGCGGGCACAGATACGCAGTATTTT. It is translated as CASSSRLAGTDTQYF. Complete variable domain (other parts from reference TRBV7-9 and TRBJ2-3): DTGVSQNPRHKITKRGQNVTFRCDPISEHNRLYWYRQTLGQGPEFLTYFQNEAQLEKSRLLSDRFSAERPKGSFSTLEIQRTEQGDSAMYLCASSSRLAGTDTQYFGPGTRLTVL.

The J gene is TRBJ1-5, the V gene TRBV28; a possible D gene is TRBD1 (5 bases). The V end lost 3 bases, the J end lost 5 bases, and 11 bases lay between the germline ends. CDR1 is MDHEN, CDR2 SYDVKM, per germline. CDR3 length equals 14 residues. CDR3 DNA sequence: TGTGCCAGCAGTTTCAGCAGGGAGGATCAGCCCCAGCATTTT. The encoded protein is CASSFSREDQPQHF.

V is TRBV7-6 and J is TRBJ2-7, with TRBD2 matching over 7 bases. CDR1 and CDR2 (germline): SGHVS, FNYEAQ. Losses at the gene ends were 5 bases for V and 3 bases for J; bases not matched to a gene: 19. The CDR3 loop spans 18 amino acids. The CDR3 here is CASSPEGDEAGVFYEQYF. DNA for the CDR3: TGTGCCAGCAGCCCCGAGGGAGATGAGGCGGGAGTGTTCTACGAGCAGTACTTC.

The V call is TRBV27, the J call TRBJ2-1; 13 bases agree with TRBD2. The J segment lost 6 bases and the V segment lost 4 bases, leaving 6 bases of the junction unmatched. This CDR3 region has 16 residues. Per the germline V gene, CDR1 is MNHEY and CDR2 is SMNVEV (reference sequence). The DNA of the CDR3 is TGTGCCAGCAGTTCCTGGACTAGCGGGAGCATCAATGAGCAGTTCTTC. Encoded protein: CASSSWTSGSINEQFF.

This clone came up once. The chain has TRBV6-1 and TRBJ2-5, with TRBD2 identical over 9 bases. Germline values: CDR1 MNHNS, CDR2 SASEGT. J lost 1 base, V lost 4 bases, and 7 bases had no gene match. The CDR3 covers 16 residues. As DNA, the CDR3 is TGTGCCAGCAGTGCTAGACTAGCGGAGATCCAAGAGACCCAGTACTTC. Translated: CASSARLAEIQETQYF.

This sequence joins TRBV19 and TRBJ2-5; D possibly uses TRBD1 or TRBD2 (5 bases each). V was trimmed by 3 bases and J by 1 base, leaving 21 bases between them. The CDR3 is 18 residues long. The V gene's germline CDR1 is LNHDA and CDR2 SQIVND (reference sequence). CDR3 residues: CASSIGYSQGEFQETQYF. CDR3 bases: TGTGCCAGTAGTATTGGGTACAGCCAGGGAGAATTCCAAGAGACCCAGTACTTC.

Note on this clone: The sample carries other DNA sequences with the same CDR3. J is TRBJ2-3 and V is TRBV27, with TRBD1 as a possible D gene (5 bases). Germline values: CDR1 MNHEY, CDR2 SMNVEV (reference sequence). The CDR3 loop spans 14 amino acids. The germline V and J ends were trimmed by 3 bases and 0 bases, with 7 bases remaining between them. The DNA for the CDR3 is TGTGCCAGCAGTTTGCAGGGTAGCACAGATACGCAGTATTTT. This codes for CASSLQGSTDTQYF.

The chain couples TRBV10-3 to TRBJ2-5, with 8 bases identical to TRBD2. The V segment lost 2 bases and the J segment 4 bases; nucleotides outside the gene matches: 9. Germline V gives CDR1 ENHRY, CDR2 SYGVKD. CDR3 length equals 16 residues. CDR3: CAISEGLAGLGETQYF. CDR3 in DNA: TGTGCCATCAGTGAGGGGTTAGCGGGATTGGGAGAGACCCAGTACTTC.

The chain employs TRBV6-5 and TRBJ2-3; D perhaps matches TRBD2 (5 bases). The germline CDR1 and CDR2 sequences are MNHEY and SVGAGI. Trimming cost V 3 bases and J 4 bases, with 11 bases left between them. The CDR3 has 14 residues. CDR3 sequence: CASSYFQEADTQYF. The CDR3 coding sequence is TGTGCCAGCAGTTATTTTCAGGAGGCAGATACGCAGTATTTT.

The CDR3 here is CASSYSDAGHEKLFF. Here the CDR3 DNA reads TGTGCCAGCAGTTACTCGGATGCGGGCCATGAAAAACTGTTTTTT. The chain employs TRBV6-5 and TRBJ1-4; D gene unclear. Germline CDR1 MNHEY, CDR2 SVGAGI. The CDR3 contains 15 residues. The V gene lost 0 bases and the J gene lost 6 bases, with 11 bases spanning the gap.

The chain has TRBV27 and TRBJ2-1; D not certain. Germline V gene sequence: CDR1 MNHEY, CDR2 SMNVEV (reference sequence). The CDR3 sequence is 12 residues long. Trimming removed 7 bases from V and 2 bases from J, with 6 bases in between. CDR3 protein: CASTAPYNEQFF. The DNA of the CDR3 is TGTGCCAGCACCGCCCCCTACAATGAGCAGTTCTTC.

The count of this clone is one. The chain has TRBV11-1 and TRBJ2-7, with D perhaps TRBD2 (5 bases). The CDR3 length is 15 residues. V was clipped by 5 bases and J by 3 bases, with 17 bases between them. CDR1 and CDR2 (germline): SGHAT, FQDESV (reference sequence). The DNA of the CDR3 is TGTGCCAGCAGCCATGGACTGGTTCTTGGCTACGAGCAGTACTTC. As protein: CASSHGLVLGYEQYF.

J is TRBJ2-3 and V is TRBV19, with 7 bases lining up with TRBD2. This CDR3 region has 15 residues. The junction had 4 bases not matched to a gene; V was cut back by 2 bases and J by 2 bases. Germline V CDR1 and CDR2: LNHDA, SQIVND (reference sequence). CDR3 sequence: CASSITGGFTDTQYF. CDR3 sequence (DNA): TGTGCCAGTAGTATAACGGGAGGATTCACAGATACGCAGTATTTT. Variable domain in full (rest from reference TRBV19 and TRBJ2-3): DGGITQSPKYLFRKEGQNVTLSCEQNLNHDAMYWYRQDPGQGLRLIYYSQIVNDFQKGDIAEGYSVSREKKESFPLTVTSAQKNPTAFYLCASSITGGFTDTQYFGPGTRLTVL.

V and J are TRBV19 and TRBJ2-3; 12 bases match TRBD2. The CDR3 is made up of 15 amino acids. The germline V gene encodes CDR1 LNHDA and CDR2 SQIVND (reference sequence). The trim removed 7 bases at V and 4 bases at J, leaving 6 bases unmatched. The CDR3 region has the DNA TGTGCCAGTAACCAACTAGCGGGGGGTTCAGATACGCAGTATTTT. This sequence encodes CASNQLAGGSDTQYF.

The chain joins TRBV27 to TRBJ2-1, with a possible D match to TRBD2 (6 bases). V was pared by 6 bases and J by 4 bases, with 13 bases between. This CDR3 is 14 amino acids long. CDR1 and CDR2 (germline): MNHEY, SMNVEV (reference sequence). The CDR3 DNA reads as TGTGCCAGCAGCTCTGCCCGGGGGTACAATGAGCAGTTCTTC. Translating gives CASSSARGYNEQFF.

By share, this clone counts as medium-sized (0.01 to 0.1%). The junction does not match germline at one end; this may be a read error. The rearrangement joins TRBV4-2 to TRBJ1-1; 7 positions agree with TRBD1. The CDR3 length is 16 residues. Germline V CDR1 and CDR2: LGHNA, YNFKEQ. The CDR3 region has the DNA TGTGCCAGCAGCCAAGGTCGGACAGGTTTGAATACTGAAGCTTTCTTT. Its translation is CASSQGRTGLNTEAFF.

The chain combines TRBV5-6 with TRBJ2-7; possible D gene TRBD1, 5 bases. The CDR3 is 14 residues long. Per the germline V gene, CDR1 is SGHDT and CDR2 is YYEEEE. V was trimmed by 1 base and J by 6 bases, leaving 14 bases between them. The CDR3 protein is CASSLWGPPREQYF. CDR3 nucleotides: TGTGCCAGCAGCTTGTGGGGCCCACCCCGCGAGCAGTACTTC.

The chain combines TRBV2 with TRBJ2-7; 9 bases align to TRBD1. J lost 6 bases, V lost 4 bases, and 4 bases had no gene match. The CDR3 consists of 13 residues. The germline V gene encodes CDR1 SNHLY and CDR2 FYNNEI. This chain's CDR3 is CASSGTGASEQYF. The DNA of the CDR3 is TGTGCCAGCAGTGGGACAGGGGCTAGCGAGCAGTACTTC. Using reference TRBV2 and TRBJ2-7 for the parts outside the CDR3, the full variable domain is EPEVTQTPSHQVTQMGQEVILRCVPISNHLYFYWYRQILGQKVEFLVSFYNNEISEKSEIFDDQFSVERPDGSNFTLKIRSTKLEDSAMYFCASSGTGASEQYFGPGTRLTVT.

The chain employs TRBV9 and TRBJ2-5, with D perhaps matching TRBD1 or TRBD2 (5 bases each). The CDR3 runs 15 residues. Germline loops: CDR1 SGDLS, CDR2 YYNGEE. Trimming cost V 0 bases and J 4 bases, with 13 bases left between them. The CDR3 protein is CASSVGNRDGETQYF. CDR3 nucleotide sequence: TGTGCCAGCAGCGTAGGGAATAGGGACGGAGAGACCCAGTACTTC.

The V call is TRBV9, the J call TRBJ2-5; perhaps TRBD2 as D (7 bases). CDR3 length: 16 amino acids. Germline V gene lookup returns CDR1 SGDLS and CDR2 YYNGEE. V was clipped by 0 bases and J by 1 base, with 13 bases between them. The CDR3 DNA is TGTGCCAGCAGCGTAGGGTCGGGGGGCCTCCAAGAGACCCAGTACTTC. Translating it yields CASSVGSGGLQETQYF. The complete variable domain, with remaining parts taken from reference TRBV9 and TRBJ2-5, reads DSGVTQTPKHLITATGQRVTLRCSPRSGDLSVYWYQQSLDQGLQFLIQYYNGEERAKGNILERFSAQQFPDLHSELNLSSLELGDSALYFCASSVGSGGLQETQYFGPGTRLLVL.

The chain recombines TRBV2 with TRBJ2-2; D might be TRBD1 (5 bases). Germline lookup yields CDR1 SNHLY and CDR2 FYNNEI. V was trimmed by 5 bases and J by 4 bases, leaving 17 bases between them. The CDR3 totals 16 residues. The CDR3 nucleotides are TGTGCCAGCAGTAGACCTGGGGCGATGTTCACCGGGGAGCTGTTTTTT. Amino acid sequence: CASSRPGAMFTGELFF.

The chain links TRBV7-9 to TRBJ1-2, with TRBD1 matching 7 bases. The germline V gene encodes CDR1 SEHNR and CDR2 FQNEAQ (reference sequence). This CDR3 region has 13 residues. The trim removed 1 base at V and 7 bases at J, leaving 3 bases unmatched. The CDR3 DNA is TGTGCCAGCAGCTTAGGGACAGGAGTTGGCTACACCTTC. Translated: CASSLGTGVGYTF. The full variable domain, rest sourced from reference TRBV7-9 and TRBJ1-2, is DTGVSQNPRHKITKRGQNVTFRCDPISEHNRLYWYRQTLGQGPEFLTYFQNEAQLEKSRLLSDRFSAERPKGSFSTLEIQRTEQGDSAMYLCASSLGTGVGYTFGSGTRLTVV.

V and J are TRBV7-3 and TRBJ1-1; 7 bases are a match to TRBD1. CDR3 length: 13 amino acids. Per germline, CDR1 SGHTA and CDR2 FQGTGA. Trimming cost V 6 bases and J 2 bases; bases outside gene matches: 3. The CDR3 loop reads CASRAGGNTEAFF. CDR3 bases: TGTGCCAGCAGGGCAGGGGGAAACACTGAAGCTTTCTTT. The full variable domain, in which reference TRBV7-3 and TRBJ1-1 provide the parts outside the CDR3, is GAGVSQTPSNKVTEKGKYVELRCDPISGHTALYWYRQSLGQGPEFLIYFQGTGAADDSGLPNDRFFAVRPEGSVSTLKIQRTERGDSAVYLCASRAGGNTEAFFGQGTRLTVV.

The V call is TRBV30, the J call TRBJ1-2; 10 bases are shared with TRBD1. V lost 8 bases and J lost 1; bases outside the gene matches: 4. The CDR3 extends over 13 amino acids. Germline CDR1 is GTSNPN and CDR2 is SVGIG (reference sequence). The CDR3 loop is CAGGTGDNYGYTF. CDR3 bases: TGTGCCGGGGGGACAGGGGATAACTATGGCTACACCTTC.

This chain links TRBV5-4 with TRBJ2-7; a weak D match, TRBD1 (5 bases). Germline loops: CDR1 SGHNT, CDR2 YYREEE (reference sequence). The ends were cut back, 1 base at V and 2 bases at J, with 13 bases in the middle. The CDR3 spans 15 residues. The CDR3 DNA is TGTGCCAGCAGCTTGTTCGACAGCCCCCCCTACGAGCAGTACTTC. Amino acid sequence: CASSLFDSPPYEQYF.

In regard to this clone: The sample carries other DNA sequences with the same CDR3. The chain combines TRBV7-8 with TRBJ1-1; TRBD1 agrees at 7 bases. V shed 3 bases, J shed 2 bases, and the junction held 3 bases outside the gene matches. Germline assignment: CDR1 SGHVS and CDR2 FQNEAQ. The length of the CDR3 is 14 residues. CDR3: CASSLQGVNTEAFF. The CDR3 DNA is TGTGCCAGCAGCTTGCAGGGGGTCAACACTGAAGCTTTCTTT. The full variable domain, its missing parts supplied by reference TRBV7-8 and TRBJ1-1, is GAGVSQSPRYKVAKRGQDVALRCDPISGHVSLFWYQQALGQGPEFLTYFQNEAQLDKSGLPSDRFFAERPEGSVSTLKIQRTQQEDSAVYLCASSLQGVNTEAFFGQGTRLTVV.

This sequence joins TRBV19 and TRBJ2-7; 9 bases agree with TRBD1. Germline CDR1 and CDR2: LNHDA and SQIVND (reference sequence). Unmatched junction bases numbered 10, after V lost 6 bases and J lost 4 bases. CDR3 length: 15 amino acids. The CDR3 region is CASSTPGTGLYEQYF. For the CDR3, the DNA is TGTGCCAGTAGCACCCCCGGGACAGGGTTGTACGAGCAGTACTTC.